This TCR beta chain stems from a study of CD8+ T cells in alopecia areata (dated by TCRdb to 2016 to 2018). For the wider study: Treated patients were enrolled in an open-label pilot trial of oral tofacitinib at 5 to 10 mg twice daily for moderate-to-severe alopecia areata. TCRbeta CDR3 regions were amplified by immunoSEQ multiplex PCR using 35 Vbeta forward and 13 Jbeta reverse primers. Patients on tofacitinib were biopsied at baseline and after 4 and 24 weeks of treatment, and several of the patients also had a later scalp biopsy. Patients received tofacitinib for 6 to 18 months and were then followed off drug for 6 months to check for delayed response and recurrence. The SALT score, which quantifies the percentage of affected scalp surface area, was used to measure disease severity in treated patients. Scalp clonality was compared among normal scalp (n=4), patchy alopecia areata scalp (n=8), and alopecia totalis/universalis scalp (n=8). Human TCRbeta sequencing covered scalp tissue and sorted CD4+ and CD8+ peripheral blood T cells from patchy and totalis/universalis alopecia areata patients and healthy controls. RNA was obtained with the PAXgene miRNA kit for fixed scalp, the miRNeasy kit for PBMCs, and the RNeasy kit for mouse skin. In both human patients and the C3H/HeJ mouse model, the study applied high-throughput TCRbeta sequencing to look at T cell clonal expansion in alopecia areata. The paper's findings and limits, for the study overall: Compared with mice, TCR sequences shared between patients were less clear, possibly partly because of HLA diversity across the patient population. The treated cohort was small, with a single nonresponder, so links between baseline CD8+ expansion and response need larger studies. With tofacitinib, both scalp clonality and the number of expanded CD8+ clones among the top 100 scalp clones went down significantly. Scalp TCR repertoire analysis is complicated because resident alphabeta T cells in normal human skin are also sequenced, whereas mouse skin is dominated by gammadelta T cells. During tofacitinib treatment, many expanded lesional clones remained in scalp and blood, and this persistence may partly explain relapse after treatment is stopped. Compared with normal scalp, lesional scalp, particularly in alopecia totalis/universalis, had higher clonality and more expanded CD8+ clones, which suggests antigenic drive.

Trimming at the junction amounts to 5 bases on V and 4 bases on J, and the germline ends lie 14 bases apart. Reading from cysteine to phenylalanine, the CDR3 counts 14 amino acids. The CDR3 DNA has 42 bases and is translated from base 1. The germline V gene (reference sequence) gives CDR1 as LNHDA and CDR2 as SQIVND. Libraries were prepared through the immunoSEQ multiplex PCR assay. For TCR sequencing, RNA was extracted from every sample and reverse transcribed into cDNA to serve as template. First-strand cDNA was synthesized with SuperScript III using a 2:1 mix of oligo-dT and random hexamers. Amplification bias was assessed with a synthetic immune receptor repertoire, and residual bias was removed computationally. The original pipeline was this. Raw reads were preprocessed for error removal, and CDR3 was defined according to IMGT conventions as running from the conserved cysteine to phenylalanine. Clonality was calculated as 1 minus Shannon entropy normalized by log2 of the number of productive unique TCRs. Whether each scalp clone was CD4 or CD8 was inferred by checking scalp TCRbeta sequences against the CD4 and CD8 repertoires from sorted blood. Here the immuneACCESS table is served through TCRdb, limited to in-frame sequences with V and J called. Missing clones are a known gap in these copies; in checked studies unresolved V genes cover under half, and the rest lacks a known reason. The DNA gave D and trimming, while V, J and clone size come from that table. This sample has about 210,000 clones in its table, and over 60% of those were observed once. The ten largest account for about 4% of the sample.

Notes on this clone: It lacks a known antigen. One base away there is no much larger clone; base qualities are not given.

The time point tag for this specimen amounts to: approximately 4 weeks on oral tofacitinib. Explained via the paper, the treatment or condition label denotes: oral pan-JAK inhibitor, 5-10 mg twice daily. From alopecia areata patients, peripheral blood was collected along with lesional scalp punch biopsies. After PBMCs were isolated by density centrifugation and stained for CD3, CD4 and CD8, a FACSAria was used to sort CD4+ and CD8+ T cells. The rearranged chain carries TRBV19 and TRBJ1-2; a tentative D call is TRBD1 (5 bases match). The source of this sequence is a human donor with alopecia areata. Sequencing was performed on CD4+ T cells sorted from blood, taken at week 4, from a patient treated with tofacitinib. The sequenced DNA is TGTGCCAGTAGTCTCGACAGTGAAGTCTATGGCTACACCTTC. This codes for CASSLDSEVYGYTF. With the portions outside the CDR3 filled from the reference TRBV19 and TRBJ1-2 genes, the complete variable region becomes DGGITQSPKYLFRKEGQNVTLSCEQNLNHDAMYWYRQDPGQGLRLIYYSQIVNDFQKGDIAEGYSVSREKKESFPLTVTSAQKNPTAFYLCASSLDSEVYGYTFGSGTRLTVV.